The rows below give T cell receptor beta chains drawn from one sample of a study of response to subunit inactivated influenza vaccine. TCRdb itself ran the RT-PCR reads through MiXCR, one entry per CDR3 protein. The data show about 500,000 distinct CDR3 sequences, 16% seen once. The input for sequencing was CD4+ T cells sorted from PBMCs, taken less than 30 months after vaccination. The receptors derive from a man aged 45 to 75 who received an inactivated influenza vaccine. CDR3s include the opening cysteine and the closing phenylalanine or tryptophan. Each record gives: D gene, V gene, CDR3 protein. A D gene is named only where the DNA matches it firmly.

- | TRBV20-1 | CSARSGRNNEQFF
- | TRBV20-1 | CSARDPISGDTQYF
TRBD2 | TRBV28 | CASSSSGGSNTGELFF
TRBD1 | TRBV2 | CASITGVATQYF
- | TRBV6-1 | CASRRQAANEQFF
TRBD2 | TRBV9 | CASSAGTSGDRETQYF
TRBD2 | TRBV5-1 | CASSQIDIAGGGELFF
TRBD2 | TRBV4-3 | CASSQVAGPTPHTQYF
TRBD2 | TRBV20-1 | CSAGTSGRASEQYF
- | TRBV9 | CASSVGTGHVPGYNEQFF
- | TRBV25-1 | CASSRVNTQYF
TRBD1 | TRBV28 | CASTLFRGRGSPLHF
- | TRBV13 | CASSLTGGGSPYEQYF
- | TRBV7-2 | CASSSLDLVRNEQYF
TRBD1 | TRBV7-2 | CASSLSTGGTGEETQYF
TRBD1 | TRBV6-5 | CASSSVRDRPNQPQHF
TRBD2 | TRBV11-1 | CASSLGWLVGGSSANTGELFF
TRBD2 | TRBV11-1 | CASRPPPTSGRGSTDTQYF
- | TRBV20-1 | CSASDGRGTEAFF
- | TRBV20-1 | CSASPAQVLEETQYF
- | TRBV3-1 | CASSHTVGSYEQYF
- | TRBV6-2/TRBV6-3 | CASSYSTEMTTGNTIYF
TRBD2 | TRBV19 | CASSSWTSGRNEQFF
- | TRBV10-1 | CAIPGWAQYF
- | TRBV27 | CASSSRAGPYGYTF
- | TRBV5-1 | CASSPSSTNEKLFF
- | TRBV20-1 | CSARSGPLAKNIQYF
- | TRBV5-1 | CASSSGTSYDGYTF
TRBD2 | TRBV3-1 | CASSQVSSGDSYEQYF
- | TRBV29-1 | CSVEGKLNTEAFF
- | TRBV7-2 | CASSEPPKETQYF
- | TRBV4-3 | CASSQEASDSYEQYF
TRBD1 | TRBV4-3 | CASSKGDRGGGEKLFF
- | TRBV12-3/TRBV12-4 | CASTPLPQGKGYTF
TRBD1 | TRBV15 | CATSRDRVYSNQPQHF
- | TRBV12-3/TRBV12-4 | CASSFRDTSSYEQYF
- | TRBV20-1 | CSASGDSNQPQHF
- | TRBV11-1 | CASSLRVAGVANTGELFF
- | TRBV2 | CASSEVRARSGYEQYF
TRBD2 | TRBV6-1 | CASSATSGTYNEQFF
- | TRBV20-1 | CSARFQGARGEQYF
- | TRBV7-6 | CASSLNGGSNTGELFF
- | TRBV9 | CASSSGGTGIDEQYF
TRBD1 | TRBV4-3 | CASSEIGTGGNEQFF
- | TRBV29-1 | CSATTYRTQYEQYF
- | TRBV12-3/TRBV12-4 | CASSLRGSYNSPLHF
TRBD1 | TRBV20-1 | CSARLTGGGNQPQHF
- | TRBV6-1 | CASSEPGASYEQYF
- | TRBV7-9 | CASSLGGTDQREKLFF
TRBD2 | TRBV3-1 | CASSPRGRGTYNEQFF
TRBD1 | TRBV11-2 | CASSFQTGDGETQYF
- | TRBV11-2 | CASSLRQITGELFF
- | TRBV12-3/TRBV12-4 | CASSLLGLNEQFF